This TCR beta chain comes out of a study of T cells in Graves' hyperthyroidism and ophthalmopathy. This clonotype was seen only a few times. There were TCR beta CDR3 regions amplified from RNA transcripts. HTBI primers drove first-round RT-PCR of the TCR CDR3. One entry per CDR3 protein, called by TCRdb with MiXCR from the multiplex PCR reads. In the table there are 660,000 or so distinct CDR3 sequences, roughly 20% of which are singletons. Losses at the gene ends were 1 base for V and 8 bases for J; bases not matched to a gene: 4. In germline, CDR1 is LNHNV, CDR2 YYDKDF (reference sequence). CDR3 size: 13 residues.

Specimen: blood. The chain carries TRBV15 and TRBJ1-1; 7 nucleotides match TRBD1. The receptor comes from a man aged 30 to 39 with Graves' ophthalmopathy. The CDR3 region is CATSRGETGEAFF. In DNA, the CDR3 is TGTGCCACCAGCAGAGGAGAGACAGGGGAAGCTTTCTTT.